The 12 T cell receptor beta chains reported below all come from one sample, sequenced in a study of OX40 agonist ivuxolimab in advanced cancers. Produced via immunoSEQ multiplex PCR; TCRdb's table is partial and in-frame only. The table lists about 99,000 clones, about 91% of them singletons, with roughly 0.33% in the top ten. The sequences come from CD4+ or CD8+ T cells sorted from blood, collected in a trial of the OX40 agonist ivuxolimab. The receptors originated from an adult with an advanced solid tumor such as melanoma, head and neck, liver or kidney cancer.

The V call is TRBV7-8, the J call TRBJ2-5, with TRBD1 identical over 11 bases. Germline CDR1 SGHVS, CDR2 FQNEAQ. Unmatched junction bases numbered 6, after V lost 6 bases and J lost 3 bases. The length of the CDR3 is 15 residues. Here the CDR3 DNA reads TGTGCCAGCAGGGACAGGGGGCGATTGGAAGAGACCCAGTACTTC. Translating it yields CASRDRGRLEETQYF.

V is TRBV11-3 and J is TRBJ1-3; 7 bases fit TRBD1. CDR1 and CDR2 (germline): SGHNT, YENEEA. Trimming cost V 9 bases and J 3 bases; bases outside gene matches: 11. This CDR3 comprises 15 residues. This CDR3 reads CARERQGSYGNTIYF. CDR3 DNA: TGTGCCAGGGAGAGACAGGGTTCGTATGGAAACACCATATATTTT.

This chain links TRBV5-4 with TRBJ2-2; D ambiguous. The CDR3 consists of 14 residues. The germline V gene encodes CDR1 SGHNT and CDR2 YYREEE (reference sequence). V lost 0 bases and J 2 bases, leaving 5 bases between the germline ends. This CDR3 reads CASSLERNTGELFF. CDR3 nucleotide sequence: TGTGCCAGCAGCTTGGAGAGAAACACCGGGGAGCTGTTTTTT.

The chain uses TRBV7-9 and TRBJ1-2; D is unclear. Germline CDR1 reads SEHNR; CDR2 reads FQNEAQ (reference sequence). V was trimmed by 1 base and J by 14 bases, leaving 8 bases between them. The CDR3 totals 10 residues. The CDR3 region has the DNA TGTGCCAGCAGCTTAGACCGGGCAACCTTC. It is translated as CASSLDRATF.

The CDR3 nucleotides are TGTGCCAGCGTCCTAGGACGGATGAACACTGAAGCTTTCTTT. Translation gives CASVLGRMNTEAFF. The J gene is TRBJ1-1, the V gene TRBV5-8; unclear D gene. V was shortened by 7 bases and J by 0 bases, with 13 bases between the two germline ends. CDR3 length: 14 residues. Germline V gene sequence: CDR1 SGHTS, CDR2 YDEGEE.

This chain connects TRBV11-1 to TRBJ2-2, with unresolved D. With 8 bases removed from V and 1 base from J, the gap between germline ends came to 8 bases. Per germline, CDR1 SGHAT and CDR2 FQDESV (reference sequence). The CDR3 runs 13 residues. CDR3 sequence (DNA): TGTGCCAGCGCTCGCGAGAACACCGGGGAGCTGTTTTTT. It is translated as CASARENTGELFF.

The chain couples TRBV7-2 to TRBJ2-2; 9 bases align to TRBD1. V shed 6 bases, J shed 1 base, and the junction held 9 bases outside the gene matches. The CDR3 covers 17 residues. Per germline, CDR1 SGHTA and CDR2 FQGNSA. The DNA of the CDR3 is TGTGCCAGCAGTTCCCCGGGACAGGGCGGGAACACCGGGGAGCTGTTTTTT. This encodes CASSSPGQGGNTGELFF.

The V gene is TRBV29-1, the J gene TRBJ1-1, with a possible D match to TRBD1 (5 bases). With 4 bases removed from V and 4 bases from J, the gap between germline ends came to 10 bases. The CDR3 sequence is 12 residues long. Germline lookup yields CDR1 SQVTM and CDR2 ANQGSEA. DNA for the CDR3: TGCAGCGTTGGTGACAGTTTCACTGAAGCTTTCTTT. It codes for CSVGDSFTEAFF.

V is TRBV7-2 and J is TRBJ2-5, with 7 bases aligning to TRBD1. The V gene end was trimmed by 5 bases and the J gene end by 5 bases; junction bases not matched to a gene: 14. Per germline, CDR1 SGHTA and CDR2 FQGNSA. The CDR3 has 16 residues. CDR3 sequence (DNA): TGTGCCAGCAGCCGAGTGGGACAGTTGGGCGGGGAGACCCAGTACTTC. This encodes CASSRVGQLGGETQYF. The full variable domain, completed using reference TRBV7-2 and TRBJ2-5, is GAGVSQSPSNKVTEKGKDVELRCDPISGHTALYWYRQSLGQGLEFLIYFQGNSAPDKSGLPSDRFSAERTGGSVSTLTIQRTQQEDSAVYLCASSRVGQLGGETQYFGPGTRLLVL.

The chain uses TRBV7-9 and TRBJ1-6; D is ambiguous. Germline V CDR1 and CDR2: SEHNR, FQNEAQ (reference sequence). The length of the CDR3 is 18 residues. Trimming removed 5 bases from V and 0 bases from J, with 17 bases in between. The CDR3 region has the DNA TGTGCCAGCAGCCGCCCCCGCGGGCAGAGCTCCTATAATTCACCCCTCCACTTT. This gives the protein CASSRPRGQSSYNSPLHF.

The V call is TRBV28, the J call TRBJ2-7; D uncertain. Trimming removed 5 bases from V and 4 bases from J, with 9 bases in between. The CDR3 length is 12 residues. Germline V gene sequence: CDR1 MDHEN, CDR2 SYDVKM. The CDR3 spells CASSPPIYEQYF. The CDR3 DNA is TGTGCCAGCAGTCCCCCTATTTACGAGCAGTACTTC.

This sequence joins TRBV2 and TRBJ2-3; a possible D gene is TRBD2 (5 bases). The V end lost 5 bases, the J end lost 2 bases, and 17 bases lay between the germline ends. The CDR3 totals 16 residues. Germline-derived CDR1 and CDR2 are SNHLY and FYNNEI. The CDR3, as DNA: TGTGCCAGCAGTTCGGGAAGCGGAAAACTCACAGATACGCAGTATTTT. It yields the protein CASSSGSGKLTDTQYF.